This T cell receptor (beta chain) was captured by sequencing in a study of shared clonotypes between healthy human individuals. Using immunoSEQ multiplex PCR, the repertoire was profiled, and TCRdb retains in-frame clones only, with some absent. There are more than 400,000 clones in the sample; over 75% occur only once, and roughly 13% lies in the top ten. This TCR was recovered from a woman in her 40s in good health. Some clones in this sample may be carry-over from other donors' samples. Material: PBMCs.

DNA for the CDR3: TGTGCCAGCTCACAAAGCGGGGTGTTTCAAGATACGCAGTATTTT. It is translated as CASSQSGVFQDTQYF. The V gene is TRBV18, the J gene TRBJ2-3; 7 bases line up with TRBD2. Trimming cost V 4 bases and J 5 bases; bases outside gene matches: 9. The CDR3 is made up of 15 amino acids. CDR1 and CDR2 from the germline V gene are KGHSH and LQKENI. The whole variable domain, filled in from reference TRBV18 and TRBJ2-3, reads NAGVMQNPRHLVRRRGQEARLRCSPMKGHSHVYWYRQLPEEGLKFMVYLQKENIIDESGMPKERFSAEFPKEGPSILRIQQVVRGDSAAYFCASSQSGVFQDTQYFGPGTRLTVL.